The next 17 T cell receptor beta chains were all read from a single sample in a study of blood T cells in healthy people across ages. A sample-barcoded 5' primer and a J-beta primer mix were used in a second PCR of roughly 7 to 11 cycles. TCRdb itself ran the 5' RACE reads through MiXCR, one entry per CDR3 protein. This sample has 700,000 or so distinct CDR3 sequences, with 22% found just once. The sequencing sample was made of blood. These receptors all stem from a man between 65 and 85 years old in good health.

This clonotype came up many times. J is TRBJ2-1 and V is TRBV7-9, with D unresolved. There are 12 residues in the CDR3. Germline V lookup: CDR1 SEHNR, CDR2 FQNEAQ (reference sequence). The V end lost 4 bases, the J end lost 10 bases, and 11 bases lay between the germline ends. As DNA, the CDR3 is TGTGCCAGCAGCTCCCCGCCAGGAGAGCAGTTCTTC. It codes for CASSSPPGEQFF.

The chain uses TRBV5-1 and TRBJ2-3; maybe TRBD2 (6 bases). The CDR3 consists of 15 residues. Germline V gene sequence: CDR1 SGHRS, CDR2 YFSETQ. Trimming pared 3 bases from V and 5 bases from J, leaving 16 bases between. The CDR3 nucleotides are TGCGCCAGCAGCTCGGAGGGAAGAGTCGGAGATACGCAGTATTTT. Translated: CASSSEGRVGDTQYF.

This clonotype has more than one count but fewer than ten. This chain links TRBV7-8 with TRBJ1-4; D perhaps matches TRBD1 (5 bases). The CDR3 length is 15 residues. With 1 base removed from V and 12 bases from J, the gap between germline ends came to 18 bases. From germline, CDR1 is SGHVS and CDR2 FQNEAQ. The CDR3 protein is CASSLDEVQDLELFF. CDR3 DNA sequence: TGTGCCAGCAGCTTAGATGAGGTACAGGACCTGGAACTGTTTTTT. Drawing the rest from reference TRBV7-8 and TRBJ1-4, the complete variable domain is GAGVSQSPRYKVAKRGQDVALRCDPISGHVSLFWYQQALGQGPEFLTYFQNEAQLDKSGLPSDRFFAERPEGSVSTLKIQRTQQEDSAVYLCASSLDEVQDLELFFGSGTQLSVL.

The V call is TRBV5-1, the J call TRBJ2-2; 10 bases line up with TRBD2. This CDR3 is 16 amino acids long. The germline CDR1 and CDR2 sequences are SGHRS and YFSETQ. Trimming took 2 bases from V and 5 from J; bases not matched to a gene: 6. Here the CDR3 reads CASSFTSGIRTGELFF. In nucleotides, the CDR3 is TGCGCCAGCAGCTTCACTAGCGGGATAAGGACCGGGGAGCTGTTTTTT. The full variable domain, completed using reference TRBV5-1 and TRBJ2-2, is KAGVTQTPRYLIKTRGQQVTLSCSPISGHRSVSWYQQTPGQGLQFLFEYFSETQRNKGNFPGRFSGRQFSNSRSEMNVSTLELGDSALYLCASSFTSGIRTGELFFGEGSRLTVL.

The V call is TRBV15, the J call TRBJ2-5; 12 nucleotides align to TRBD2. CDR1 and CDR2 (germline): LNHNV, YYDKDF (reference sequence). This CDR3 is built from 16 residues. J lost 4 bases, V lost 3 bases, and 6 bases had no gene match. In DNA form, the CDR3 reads TGTGCCACCAGCAGTTCTCCGGGACTAGCGGGAGAGACCCAGTACTTC. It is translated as CATSSSPGLAGETQYF.

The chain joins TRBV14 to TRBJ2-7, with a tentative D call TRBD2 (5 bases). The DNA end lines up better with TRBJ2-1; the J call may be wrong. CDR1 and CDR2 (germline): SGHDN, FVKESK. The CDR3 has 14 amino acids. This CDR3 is CASSQDPWTGEQFF. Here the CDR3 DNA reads TGTGCCAGCAGCCAAGATCCCTGGACTGGGGAGCAGTTCTTC.

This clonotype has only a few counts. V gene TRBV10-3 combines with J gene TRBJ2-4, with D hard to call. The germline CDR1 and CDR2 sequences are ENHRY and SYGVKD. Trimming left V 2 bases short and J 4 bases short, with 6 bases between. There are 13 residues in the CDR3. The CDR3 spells CAISENTKNIQYF. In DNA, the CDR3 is TGTGCCATCAGTGAGAACACTAAAAACATTCAGTACTTC.

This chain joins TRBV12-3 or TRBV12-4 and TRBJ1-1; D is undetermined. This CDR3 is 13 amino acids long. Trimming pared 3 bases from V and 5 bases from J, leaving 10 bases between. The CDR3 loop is CASSFFSQTEAFF. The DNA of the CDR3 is TGTGCCAGCAGTTTTTTCTCCCAGACTGAAGCTTTCTTT.

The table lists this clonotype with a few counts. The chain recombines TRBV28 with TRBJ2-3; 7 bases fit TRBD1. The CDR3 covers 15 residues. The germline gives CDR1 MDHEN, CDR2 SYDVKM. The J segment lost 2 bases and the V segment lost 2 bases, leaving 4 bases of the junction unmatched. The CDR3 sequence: CASSLPGTATDTQYF. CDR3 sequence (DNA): TGTGCCAGCAGTTTACCCGGGACAGCCACAGATACGCAGTATTTT.

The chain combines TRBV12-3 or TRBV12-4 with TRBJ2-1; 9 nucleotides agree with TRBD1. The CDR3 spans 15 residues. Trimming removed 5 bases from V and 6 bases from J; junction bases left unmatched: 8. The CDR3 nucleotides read TGTGCCAGCAGTAGGGACAGGGACTACCTCAATGAGCAGTTCTTC. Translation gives CASSRDRDYLNEQFF.

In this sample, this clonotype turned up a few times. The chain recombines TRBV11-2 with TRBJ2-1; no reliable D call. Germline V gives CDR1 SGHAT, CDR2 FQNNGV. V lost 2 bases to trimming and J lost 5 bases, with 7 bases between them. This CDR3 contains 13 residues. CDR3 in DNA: TGTGCCAGCAGCTTAACGAGAAACAATGAGCAGTTCTTC. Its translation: CASSLTRNNEQFF.

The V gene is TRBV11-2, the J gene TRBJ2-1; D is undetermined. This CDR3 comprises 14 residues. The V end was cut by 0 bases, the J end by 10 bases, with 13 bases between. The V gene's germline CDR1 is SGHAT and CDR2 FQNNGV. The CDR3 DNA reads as TGTGCCAGCAGCTTAGAAGGTAGCCTTGCCGAGCAGTTCTTC. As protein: CASSLEGSLAEQFF. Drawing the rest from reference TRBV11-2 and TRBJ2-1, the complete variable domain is EAGVAQSPRYKIIEKRQSVAFWCNPISGHATLYWYQQILGQGPKLLIQFQNNGVVDDSQLPKDRFSAERLKGVDSTLKIQPAKLEDSAVYLCASSLEGSLAEQFFGPGTRLTVL.

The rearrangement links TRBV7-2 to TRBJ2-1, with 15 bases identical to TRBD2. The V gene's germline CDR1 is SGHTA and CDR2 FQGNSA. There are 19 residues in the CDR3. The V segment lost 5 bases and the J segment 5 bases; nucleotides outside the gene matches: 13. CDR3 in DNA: TGTGCCAGCAGCATTGGGACTAGCGGGAGGATTGGTAGGGACAATGAGCAGTTCTTC. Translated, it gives CASSIGTSGRIGRDNEQFF.

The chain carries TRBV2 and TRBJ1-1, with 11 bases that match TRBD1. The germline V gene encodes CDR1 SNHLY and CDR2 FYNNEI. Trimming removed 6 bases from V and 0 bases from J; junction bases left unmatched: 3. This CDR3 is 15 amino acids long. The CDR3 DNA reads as TGTGCCAGCAGGGGACAGGGGGATGTGAACACTGAAGCTTTCTTT. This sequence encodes CASRGQGDVNTEAFF. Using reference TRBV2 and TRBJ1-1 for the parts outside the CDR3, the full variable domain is EPEVTQTPSHQVTQMGQEVILRCVPISNHLYFYWYRQILGQKVEFLVSFYNNEISEKSEIFDDQFSVERPDGSNFTLKIRSTKLEDSAMYFCASRGQGDVNTEAFFGQGTRLTVV.

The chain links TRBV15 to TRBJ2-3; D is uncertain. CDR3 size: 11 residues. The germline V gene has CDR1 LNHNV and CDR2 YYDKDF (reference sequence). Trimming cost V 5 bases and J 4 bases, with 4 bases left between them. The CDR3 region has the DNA TGTGCCACCAGCTCTCCAGATACGCAGTATTTT. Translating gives CATSSPDTQYF.

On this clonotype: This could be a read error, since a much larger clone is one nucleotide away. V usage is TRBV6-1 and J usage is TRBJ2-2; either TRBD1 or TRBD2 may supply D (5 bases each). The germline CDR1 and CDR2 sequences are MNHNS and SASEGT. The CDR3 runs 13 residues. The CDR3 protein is CAGEDTNTGALFF. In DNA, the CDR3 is TGTGCCGGTGAGGACACGAACACCGGGGCGCTGTTTTTT.

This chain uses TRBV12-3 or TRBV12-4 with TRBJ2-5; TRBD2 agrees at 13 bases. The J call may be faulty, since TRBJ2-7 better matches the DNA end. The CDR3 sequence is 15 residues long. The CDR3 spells CASSLGLAGTYEQYV. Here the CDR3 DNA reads TGTGCCAGCAGTCTGGGACTAGCGGGAACCTACGAGCAGTACGTC.